Listed below are T cell receptor beta chains from one sample, sequenced in a study of blood T cell repertoires in COVID-19. Profiled with immunoSEQ multiplex PCR; TCRdb holds only in-frame clones, not every one. The sample consists of around 80,000 clones, roughly 90% of them appearing once. The sample was peripheral blood. The receptors derive from an elderly woman with acute or convalescent COVID-19. CDR3s leave out the opening cysteine and the closing phenylalanine or tryptophan. Only some rows state a clone size, as once, few, many or a class for expanded clones.

NA TRBV7-3 ASSSGQGTGELF
once TRBV2 ASRVFSGSAYEQY
NA TRBV6-1 ASSERPGGWGTNEKLF
once TRBV19 ASSLSGTGNTEAF
once TRBV5-1 ASSLGWGDSYNSPLH
once TRBV18 ASDRTGNTEAF
NA TRBV5-4 ASSPGGQNTGELF
NA TRBV24-1 ATSDYGGAGYT
NA TRBV7-8 ASSLTGGDSPLH
NA TRBV5-5 ASSLGQRNSPLH
NA TRBV27 ASSEGTFLSYNEQF
NA TRBV5-5 ASSLQGQIITEAF
NA TRBV7-3 ASSPHQGSYEQY
NA TRBV19 ASGGVPGPQH
NA TRBV3-1/TRBV3-2 ASSPAQLAGAQETQY
NA TRBV19 ASSQTTGSGEKLF
NA TRBV6-6 ASSHGTLNQPQH
NA TRBV5-1 ASSLMTSGGPSEQF
NA TRBV4-2 ASSQVDGGSSYNSPLH
NA TRBV9 ASSVEGARYEQF
NA TRBV19 ASSIGQAMIYEQY
NA TRBV12-3/TRBV12-4 ASSYRVGQPQH
once TRBV11-2 ASSLYSSGSAGNNNEQF
NA TRBV5-6 ASSLKLNEKLF
NA TRBV6-1 ASSEIGQGVVAF
NA TRBV5-1 ASQLTGGLGEKLF
NA TRBV11-2 ASSSGTSGRAGEQF
NA TRBV28 ASSSSGSTDTQY
NA TRBV6-6 ASSQMGRSGNTIY